This is a list of T cell receptor beta chains from one sample in a study of blood T cell repertoires in COVID-19. Data came from immunoSEQ multiplex PCR; TCRdb stores just in-frame clones and leaves some out. The sample contains 100,000 to 150,000 clones, less than 75% of which appear only once. The sequenced sample consisted of peripheral blood. The receptors were sampled from a human donor with acute or convalescent COVID-19. The donor label of this sample is uncertain. CDR3s include the opening cysteine and the closing phenylalanine or tryptophan. The order of the fields is V gene, CDR3 length, D gene, J gene, clone size, CDR3 DNA, CDR3 protein. D genes are given only for firm matches. Where a row states a size, it is once, few, many or the class of an expanded clone; other rows omit it.

V: TRBV19
length: 13
D: NA
J: TRBJ1-2
size: NA
DNA: TGTGCCAGTAGTGGGGACAACGGGTATGGCTACACCTTC
CDR3: CASSGDNGYGYTF

V: TRBV11-2
length: 15
D: NA
J: TRBJ2-7
size: few
DNA: TGTGCCAGCAGCTTCGACCGGGACACCCACTACGAGCAGTACTTC
CDR3: CASSFDRDTHYEQYF

V: TRBV2
length: 13
D: NA
J: TRBJ2-7
size: NA
DNA: TGTGCCAGCAGCCGTACTAGAGGGAACGAGCAGTACTTC
CDR3: CASSRTRGNEQYF

V: TRBV4-1
length: 16
D: NA
J: TRBJ2-7
size: once
DNA: TGCGCCAGCAGCCAAGTCAGTAAACCTAGCTCCTACGAGCAGTACTTC
CDR3: CASSQVSKPSSYEQYF

V: TRBV28
length: 13
D: TRBD1
J: TRBJ1-2
size: NA
DNA: TGTGCCAGCAGTGCGGACAGGAGCTATGGCTACACCTTC
CDR3: CASSADRSYGYTF

V: TRBV7-2
length: 14
D: TRBD1
J: TRBJ1-1
size: NA
DNA: TGTGCCAGCAGCCCTGACAGGGGTGGCACTGAAGCTTTCTTT
CDR3: CASSPDRGGTEAFF

V: TRBV10-2
length: 14
D: NA
J: TRBJ1-3
size: NA
DNA: TGCGCCAGCAGTTCGGGAAGCTCTGGAAACACCATATATTTT
CDR3: CASSSGSSGNTIYF

V: TRBV5-1
length: 13
D: NA
J: TRBJ2-5
size: NA
DNA: TGCGCCAGCAGCTTGGGGGCGGGGGAGACCCAGTACTTC
CDR3: CASSLGAGETQYF

V: TRBV7-3
length: 14
D: TRBD1
J: TRBJ2-3
size: NA
DNA: TGTGCCAGCAGCAAGACAGGGGGCACAGATACGCAGTATTTT
CDR3: CASSKTGGTDTQYF

V: TRBV6-5
length: 15
D: NA
J: TRBJ2-6
size: few
DNA: TGTGCCAGCAGATTGATGGCATCGGGGGCCAACGTCCTGACTTTC
CDR3: CASRLMASGANVLTF

V: TRBV30
length: 12
D: NA
J: TRBJ1-3
size: many
DNA: TGTGCCTGGAGTTCCGCGGGAAACACCATATATTTT
CDR3: CAWSSAGNTIYF

V: TRBV5-1
length: 14
D: NA
J: TRBJ1-5
size: NA
DNA: TGCGCCAGCAGCTTTACAGGGCAGGGCCAGCCCCAGCATTTT
CDR3: CASSFTGQGQPQHF

V: TRBV9
length: 16
D: TRBD2
J: TRBJ2-3
size: NA
DNA: TGTGCCAGCAGCGTAACAGGACTAGCTGGCACAGATACGCAGTATTTT
CDR3: CASSVTGLAGTDTQYF

V: TRBV19
length: 14
D: NA
J: TRBJ2-2
size: NA
DNA: TGTGCCAGTAGTGGAGTTTTGAACACCGGGGAGCTGTTTTTT
CDR3: CASSGVLNTGELFF

V: TRBV7-6
length: 16
D: NA
J: TRBJ1-6
size: many
DNA: TGTGCCAGCAGCTTAGTGTCGGGACAATATAATTCACCCCTCCACTTT
CDR3: CASSLVSGQYNSPLHF

V: TRBV20-1
length: 11
D: NA
J: TRBJ1-1
size: NA
DNA: TGCAGTGCCCAGTGGGGAGCTGAAGCTTTCTTT
CDR3: CSAQWGAEAFF

V: TRBV5-4
length: 14
D: TRBD2
J: TRBJ2-3
size: NA
DNA: TGTGCCAGCAGCATCGGGGGGTCCACAGATACGCAGTATTTT
CDR3: CASSIGGSTDTQYF

V: TRBV29-1
length: 11
D: NA
J: TRBJ1-2
size: NA
DNA: TGCAGCGTCCCCGACGGGGGAGGCTACACCTTC
CDR3: CSVPDGGGYTF

V: TRBV6-4
length: 16
D: NA
J: TRBJ2-6
size: NA
DNA: TGTGCCAGCAGTGACTCGAAGGGGGCTGGGGCCAACGTCCTGACTTTC
CDR3: CASSDSKGAGANVLTF

V: TRBV4-1
length: 14
D: NA
J: TRBJ2-7
size: NA
DNA: TGCGCCAGCAGCCCCGGACAGTTTTCCTACGAGCAGTACTTC
CDR3: CASSPGQFSYEQYF

V: TRBV19
length: 15
D: TRBD2
J: TRBJ2-1
size: NA
DNA: TGTGCCAGTAGCCGTGAGGGCGGGGGGTACAATGAGCAGTTCTTC
CDR3: CASSREGGGYNEQFF

V: TRBV20-1
length: 13
D: TRBD2
J: TRBJ2-1
size: NA
DNA: TGCAGTGCTAGTAGCGGGGGTAGGAATGAGCAGTTCTTC
CDR3: CSASSGGRNEQFF